Following are 10 T cell receptor beta chains from one sample sequenced in a study of blood T cell repertoires in COVID-19. TCRdb keeps only in-frame clones here, not all; method: immunoSEQ multiplex PCR. The sample includes about 300,000 clones, approximately 89% seen only once; the top ten take 2.2%. Sequencing was carried out using peripheral blood. These receptors came from a woman aged 30 to 39 with COVID-19, enrolled during active disease.

The chain has TRBV30 and TRBJ1-5; D is possibly TRBD1 (5 bases). The V end lost 5 bases, the J end lost 3 bases, and 11 bases lay between the germline ends. Per the germline V gene, CDR1 is GTSNPN and CDR2 is SVGIG (reference sequence). The CDR3 length is 13 residues. Here the CDR3 DNA reads TGTGCCTGGGCGGAGGGACCCAATCAGCCCCAGCATTTT. Translating gives CAWAEGPNQPQHF.

The V and J genes are TRBV5-6 and TRBJ1-2, with TRBD1 identical over 7 bases. The CDR3 runs 15 residues. The germline V gene has CDR1 SGHDT and CDR2 YYEEEE. The V segment lost 3 bases and the J segment 5 bases; nucleotides outside the gene matches: 10. CDR3 bases: TGTGCCAGCAGCTCGGGACAGACTAGTCGTTATGGCTACACCTTC. Its translation is CASSSGQTSRYGYTF.

The V gene is TRBV2, the J gene TRBJ2-3, with D maybe TRBD2 (6 bases). This CDR3 region has 16 residues. The V end lost 7 bases, the J end lost 0 bases, and 17 bases lay between the germline ends. The V gene's germline CDR1 is SNHLY and CDR2 FYNNEI. This CDR3 is CASKGDFFTSTDTQYF. DNA for the CDR3: TGTGCCAGCAAAGGGGACTTTTTTACTAGCACAGATACGCAGTATTTT.

The gene calls are TRBV5-1 and TRBJ2-1; 13 bases align to TRBD2. V gave up 5 bases and J gave up 8 bases; unmatched junction bases: 10. The CDR3 is 16 residues long. Germline assignment: CDR1 SGHRS and CDR2 YFSETQ. CDR3 in DNA: TGCGCCAGCAGGGGAGGCGGACTAGCGGGAGTTCATGAGCAGTTCTTC. As protein: CASRGGGLAGVHEQFF.

The table lists this clone with a count of one. The CDR3 loop is CASSPPGSTGELFF. The CDR3 DNA follows: TGTGCCAGCAGCCCCCCGGGGAGCACCGGGGAGCTGTTTTTT. The chain recombines TRBV6-5 with TRBJ2-2; D may be TRBD2 (5 bases). The germline gives CDR1 MNHEY, CDR2 SVGAGI. V shed 6 bases and J shed 4 bases, with 12 bases lying between them. The CDR3 has 14 amino acids.

In this sample, this clone turned up once. This sequence joins TRBV5-4 and TRBJ2-1; 9 nucleotides match TRBD1. The CDR3 has 16 residues. V was clipped by 0 bases and J by 7 bases; unmatched bases: 8. CDR1 is SGHNT, CDR2 YYREEE, per germline (reference sequence). CDR3 loop: CASSLGDRVRGNEQFF. The CDR3 nucleotides are TGTGCCAGCAGCTTGGGGGACAGGGTACGGGGGAATGAGCAGTTCTTC.

The V and J genes are TRBV3-1 (or the pseudogene TRBV3-2) and TRBJ1-1; D ambiguous. Trimming removed 5 bases at V and 4 bases at J, with 11 bases between. Germline CDR1 reads LGHDT; CDR2 reads YNNKEL (reference sequence). The CDR3 has 13 residues. The DNA of the CDR3 is TGTGCCAGCAGCACCCGGACTGGCACTGAAGCTTTCTTT. The encoded protein is CASSTRTGTEAFF.

The rearrangement joins TRBV11-3 to TRBJ2-3; D not certain. V lost 5 bases and J 5 bases, leaving 14 bases between the germline ends. CDR1 and CDR2 (germline): SGHNT, YENEEA. The CDR3 covers 14 residues. The CDR3 here is CASSPGRSRDTQYF. The CDR3 nucleotides are TGTGCCAGCAGCCCCGGTCGGTCCCGAGATACGCAGTATTTT.

This clone was seen once. The chain combines TRBV19 with TRBJ1-2, with 7 bases lining up with TRBD1. The ends lost 4 bases at V and 8 bases at J; junction bases unmatched: 10. This CDR3 is 14 amino acids long. Germline assignment: CDR1 LNHDA and CDR2 SQIVND (reference sequence). CDR3 bases: TGTGCCAGTAGTAAAAGGGGACAGTTCGGAGGCTACACCTTC. This translates into CASSKRGQFGGYTF.

This clone has only one observation. The chain couples TRBV5-5 to TRBJ2-1, with 10 bases fitting TRBD1. CDR1 SGHKS and CDR2 YYEKEE come from the germline V gene (reference sequence). This CDR3 contains 16 residues. Trimming took 4 bases from V and 8 from J; bases not matched to a gene: 12. The CDR3 region is CASSPRGQGLSDEQFF. In DNA, the CDR3 is TGTGCCAGCAGCCCCAGGGGACAGGGGCTTTCTGATGAGCAGTTCTTC.